The sequence of this T cell receptor beta chain was determined in a study of vaccination effects on CD4 cells after COVID-19. Broader study findings: Late post-vaccination, clones induced by infection and those induced by vaccine underwent marked clonal contraction.

Libraries were prepared by immunoSEQ multiplex PCR; TCRdb keeps only in-frame clonotypes and omits some of them. The sample comprises 30,000 to 35,000 clones, around three quarters of which are singletons, and roughly 30% rests with the top ten. Remarks on this clone: The antigen remains undetermined.

V was pared by 4 bases and J by 0 bases, with 12 bases between. Germline V gene data show CDR1 as SGHTS and CDR2 as YDEGEE. The length of the CDR3 is 15 residues. Before any sequencing was done, the ViraFEST assay used viral peptide pools to expand antigen-specific CD4+ T cells. An approximately nine-day culture period preceded the isolation of CD4+ T cells. Neither prior SARS-CoV-2 infection nor positive nucleocapsid antibodies were present in the vaccine recipients. The chain uses TRBV5-8 and TRBJ2-3; tentatively, D is TRBD1 (6 bases). This clonotype originated in a human donor who received a COVID-19 vaccine. Sample: CD4+ T cells from PBMCs cultured with HCoV-OC43 spike peptides, taken before COVID-19 vaccination. Subset indicated: HCoV-OC43 spike overlapping peptide pool stimulation. CDR3 amino acids: CASSLWTASTDTQYF. For the CDR3, the DNA is TGTGCCAGCAGCCTCTGGACAGCTAGCACAGATACGCAGTATTTT.